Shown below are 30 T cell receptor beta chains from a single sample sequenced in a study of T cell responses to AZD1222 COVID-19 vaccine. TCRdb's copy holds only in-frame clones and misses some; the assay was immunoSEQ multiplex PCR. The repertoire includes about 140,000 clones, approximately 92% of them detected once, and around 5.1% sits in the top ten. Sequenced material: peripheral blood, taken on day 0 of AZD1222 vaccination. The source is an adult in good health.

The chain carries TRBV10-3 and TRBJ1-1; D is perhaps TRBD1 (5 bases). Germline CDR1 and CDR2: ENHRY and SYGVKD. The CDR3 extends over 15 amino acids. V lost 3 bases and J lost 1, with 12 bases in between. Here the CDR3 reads CAISEGAGPNTEAFF. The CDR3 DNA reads TGTGCCATCAGTGAAGGGGCAGGTCCGAACACTGAAGCTTTCTTT.

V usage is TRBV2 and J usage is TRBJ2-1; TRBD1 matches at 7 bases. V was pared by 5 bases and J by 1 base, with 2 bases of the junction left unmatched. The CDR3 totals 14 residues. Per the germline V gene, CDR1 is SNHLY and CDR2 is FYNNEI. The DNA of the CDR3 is TGTGCCAGCAGTAACAGGGGATCCTACAATGAGCAGTTCTTC. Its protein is CASSNRGSYNEQFF.

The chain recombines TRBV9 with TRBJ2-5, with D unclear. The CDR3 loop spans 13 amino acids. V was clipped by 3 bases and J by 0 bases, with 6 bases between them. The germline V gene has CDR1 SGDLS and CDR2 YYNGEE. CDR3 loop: CASSGTYQETQYF. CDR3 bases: TGTGCCAGCAGCGGAACGTACCAAGAGACCCAGTACTTC.

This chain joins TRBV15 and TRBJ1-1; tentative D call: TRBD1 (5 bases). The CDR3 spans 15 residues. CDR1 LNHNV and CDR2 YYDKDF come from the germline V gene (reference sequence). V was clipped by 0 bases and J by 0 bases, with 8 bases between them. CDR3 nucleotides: TGTGCCACCAGCAGAGAGGTAGGGGTGAACACTGAAGCTTTCTTT. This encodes CATSREVGVNTEAFF.

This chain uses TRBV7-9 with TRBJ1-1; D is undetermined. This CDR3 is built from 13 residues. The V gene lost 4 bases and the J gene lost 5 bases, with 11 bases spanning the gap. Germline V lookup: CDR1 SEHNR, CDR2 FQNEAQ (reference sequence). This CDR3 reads CASSSRGPTEAFF. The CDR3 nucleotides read TGTGCCAGCAGCTCAAGAGGCCCTACTGAAGCTTTCTTT. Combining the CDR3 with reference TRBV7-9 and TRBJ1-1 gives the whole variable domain DTGVSQNPRHKITKRGQNVTFRCDPISEHNRLYWYRQTLGQGPEFLTYFQNEAQLEKSRLLSDRFSAERPKGSFSTLEIQRTEQGDSAMYLCASSSRGPTEAFFGQGTRLTVV.

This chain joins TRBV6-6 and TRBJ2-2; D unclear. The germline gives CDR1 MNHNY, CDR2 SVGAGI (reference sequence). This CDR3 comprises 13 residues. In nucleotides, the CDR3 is TGTGCGAGTGAGCCCAGGAGCACCGGGGAGCTGTTTTTT. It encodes CASEPRSTGELFF.

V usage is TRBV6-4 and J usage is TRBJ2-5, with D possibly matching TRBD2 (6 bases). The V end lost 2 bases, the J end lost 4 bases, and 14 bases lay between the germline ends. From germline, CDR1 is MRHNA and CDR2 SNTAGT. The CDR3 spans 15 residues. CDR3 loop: CASSDRPGGRETQYF. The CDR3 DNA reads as TGTGCCAGCAGTGACCGACCTGGGGGGAGAGAGACCCAGTACTTC.

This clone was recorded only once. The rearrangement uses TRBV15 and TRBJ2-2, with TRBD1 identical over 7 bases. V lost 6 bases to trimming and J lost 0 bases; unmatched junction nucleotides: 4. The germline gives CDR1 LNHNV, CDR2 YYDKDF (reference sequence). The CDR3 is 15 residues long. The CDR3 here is CATSWGQPNTGELFF. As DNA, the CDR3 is TGTGCCACCAGTTGGGGACAGCCGAACACCGGGGAGCTGTTTTTT.

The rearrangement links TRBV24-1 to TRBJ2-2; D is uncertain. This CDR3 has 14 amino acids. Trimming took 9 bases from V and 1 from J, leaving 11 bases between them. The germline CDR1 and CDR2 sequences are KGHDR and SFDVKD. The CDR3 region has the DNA TGTGCCACCGTGGCAGCTAAGAACACCGGGGAGCTGTTTTTT. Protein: CATVAAKNTGELFF.

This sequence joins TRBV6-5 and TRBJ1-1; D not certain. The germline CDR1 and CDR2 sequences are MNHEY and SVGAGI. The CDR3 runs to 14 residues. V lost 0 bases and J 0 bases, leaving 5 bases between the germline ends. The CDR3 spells CASSYSALNTEAFF. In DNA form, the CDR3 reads TGTGCCAGCAGTTACTCTGCCTTGAACACTGAAGCTTTCTTT.

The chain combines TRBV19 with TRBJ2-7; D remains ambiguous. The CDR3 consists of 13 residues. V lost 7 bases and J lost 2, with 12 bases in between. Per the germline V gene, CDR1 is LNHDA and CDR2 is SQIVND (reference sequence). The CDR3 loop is CASTRGPTYEQYF. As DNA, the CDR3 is TGTGCCAGTACCCGAGGACCCACCTACGAGCAGTACTTC. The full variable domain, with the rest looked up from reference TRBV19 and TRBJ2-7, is DGGITQSPKYLFRKEGQNVTLSCEQNLNHDAMYWYRQDPGQGLRLIYYSQIVNDFQKGDIAEGYSVSREKKESFPLTVTSAQKNPTAFYLCASTRGPTYEQYFGPGTRLTVT.

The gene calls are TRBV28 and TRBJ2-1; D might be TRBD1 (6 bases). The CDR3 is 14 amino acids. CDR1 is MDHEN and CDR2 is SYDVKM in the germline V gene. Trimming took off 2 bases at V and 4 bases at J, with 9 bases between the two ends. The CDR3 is CASSLLRGYNEQFF. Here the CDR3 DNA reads TGTGCCAGCAGTTTACTGAGGGGGTACAATGAGCAGTTCTTC.

The chain's CDR3 is CASSATGGAATNEKLFF. The CDR3 DNA is TGTGCCAGCTCCGCTACAGGCGGGGCTGCAACTAATGAAAAACTGTTTTTT. V is TRBV4-2 and J is TRBJ1-4, with D maybe TRBD1 (5 bases). CDR1 and CDR2 (germline): LGHNA, YNFKEQ. Between the trimmed V and J ends, which lost 8 bases and 0 bases, there was a span of 19 bases. The CDR3 is 17 residues long.

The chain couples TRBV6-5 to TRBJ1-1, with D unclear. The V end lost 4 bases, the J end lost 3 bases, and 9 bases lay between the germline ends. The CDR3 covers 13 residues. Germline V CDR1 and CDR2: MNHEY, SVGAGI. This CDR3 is CASSSYRDTEAFF. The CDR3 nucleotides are TGTGCCAGCAGTTCCTACCGGGACACTGAAGCTTTCTTT.

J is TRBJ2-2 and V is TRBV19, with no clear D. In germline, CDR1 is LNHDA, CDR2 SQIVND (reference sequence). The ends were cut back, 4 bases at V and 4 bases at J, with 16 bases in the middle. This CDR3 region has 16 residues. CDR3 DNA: TGTGCCAGTAGTAATCCCGGGCAGCTCCCCACCGGGGAGCTGTTTTTT. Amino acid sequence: CASSNPGQLPTGELFF.

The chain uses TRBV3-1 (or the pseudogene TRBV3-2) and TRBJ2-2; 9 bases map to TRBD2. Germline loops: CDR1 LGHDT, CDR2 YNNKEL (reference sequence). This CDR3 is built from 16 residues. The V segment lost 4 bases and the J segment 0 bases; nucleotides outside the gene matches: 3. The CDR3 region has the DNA TGTGCCAGCAGCCTGGGACTAGCCTCGAACACCGGGGAGCTGTTTTTT. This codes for CASSLGLASNTGELFF.

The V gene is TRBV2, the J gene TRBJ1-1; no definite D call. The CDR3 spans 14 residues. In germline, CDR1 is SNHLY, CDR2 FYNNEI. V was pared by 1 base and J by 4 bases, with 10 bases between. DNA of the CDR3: TGTGCCAGCAGTGAAGTAGGACGAGCCACTGAAGCTTTCTTT. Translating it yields CASSEVGRATEAFF.

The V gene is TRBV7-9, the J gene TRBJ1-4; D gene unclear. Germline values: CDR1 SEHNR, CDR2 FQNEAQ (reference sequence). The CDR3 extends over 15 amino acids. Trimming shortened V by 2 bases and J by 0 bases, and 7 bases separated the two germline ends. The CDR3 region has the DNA TGTGCCAGCAGCTTAATGGCCTCAACTAATGAAAAACTGTTTTTT. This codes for CASSLMASTNEKLFF.

The CDR3 is CASSYSGLAGSYEQYF. The CDR3 nucleotides are TGTGCCAGCAGTTACTCGGGACTAGCGGGCAGCTACGAGCAGTACTTC. The V gene is TRBV6-5, the J gene TRBJ2-7, with 12 nucleotides matching TRBD2. V was clipped by 0 bases and J by 3 bases; unmatched bases: 3. This CDR3 has 16 amino acids. From germline, CDR1 is MNHEY and CDR2 SVGAGI.

This CDR3 reads CASSHGLYNEQFF. In DNA, the CDR3 is TGTGCCAGCAGCCACGGACTGTACAATGAGCAGTTCTTC. V gene TRBV14 combines with J gene TRBJ2-1, with a weak D call TRBD2 (5 bases). The ends were cut back, 3 bases at V and 4 bases at J, with 7 bases in the middle. This CDR3 is 13 amino acids long. The V gene's germline CDR1 is SGHDN and CDR2 FVKESK.

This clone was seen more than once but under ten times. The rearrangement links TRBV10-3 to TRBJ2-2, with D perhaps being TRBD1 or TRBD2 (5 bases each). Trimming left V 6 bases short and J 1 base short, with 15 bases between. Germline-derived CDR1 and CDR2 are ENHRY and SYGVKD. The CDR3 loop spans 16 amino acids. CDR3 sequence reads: CAIRGDRGENTGELFF. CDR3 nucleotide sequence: TGTGCCATCAGGGGGGATCGAGGAGAGAACACCGGGGAGCTGTTTTTT.

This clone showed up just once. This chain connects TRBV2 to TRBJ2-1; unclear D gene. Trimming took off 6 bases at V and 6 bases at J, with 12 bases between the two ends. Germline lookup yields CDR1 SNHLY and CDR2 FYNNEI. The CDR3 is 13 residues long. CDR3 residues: CASRARAINEQFF. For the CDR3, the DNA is TGTGCCAGCAGAGCTAGAGCGATCAATGAGCAGTTCTTC.

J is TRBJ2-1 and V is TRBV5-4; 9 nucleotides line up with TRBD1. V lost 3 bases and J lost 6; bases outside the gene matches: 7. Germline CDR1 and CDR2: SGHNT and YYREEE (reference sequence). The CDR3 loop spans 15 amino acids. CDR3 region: CASSSRRTGANEQFF. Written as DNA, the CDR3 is TGTGCCAGCAGCTCCAGGAGGACAGGGGCCAATGAGCAGTTCTTC.

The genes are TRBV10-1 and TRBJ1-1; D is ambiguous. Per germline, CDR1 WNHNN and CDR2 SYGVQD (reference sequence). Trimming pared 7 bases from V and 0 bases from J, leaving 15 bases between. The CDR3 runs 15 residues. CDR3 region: CASTAGWDMNTEAFF. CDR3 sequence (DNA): TGCGCCAGCACCGCCGGATGGGATATGAACACTGAAGCTTTCTTT.

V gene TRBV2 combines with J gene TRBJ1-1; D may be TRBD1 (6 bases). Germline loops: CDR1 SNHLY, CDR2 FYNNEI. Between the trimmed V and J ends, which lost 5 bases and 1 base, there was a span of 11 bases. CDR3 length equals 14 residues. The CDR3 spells CASSLQGWNTEAFF. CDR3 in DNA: TGTGCCAGCAGTCTACAGGGATGGAACACTGAAGCTTTCTTT. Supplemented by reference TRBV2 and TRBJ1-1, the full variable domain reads EPEVTQTPSHQVTQMGQEVILRCVPISNHLYFYWYRQILGQKVEFLVSFYNNEISEKSEIFDDQFSVERPDGSNFTLKIRSTKLEDSAMYFCASSLQGWNTEAFFGQGTRLTVV.

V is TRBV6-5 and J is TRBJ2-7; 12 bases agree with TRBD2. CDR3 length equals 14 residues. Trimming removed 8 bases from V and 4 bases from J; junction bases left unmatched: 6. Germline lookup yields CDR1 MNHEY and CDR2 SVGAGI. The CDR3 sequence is CASGRTSGAYEQYF. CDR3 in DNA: TGTGCCAGCGGAAGGACTAGCGGGGCTTACGAGCAGTACTTC.

The chain's CDR3 is CASRIVYITNEKLFF. The CDR3 nucleotides read TGTGCCAGCAGGATCGTCTATATAACTAATGAAAAACTGTTTTTT. The rearrangement uses TRBV2 and TRBJ1-4; D remains unclear. The germline CDR1 and CDR2 sequences are SNHLY and FYNNEI. Trimming took 6 bases from V and 1 from J, leaving 12 bases between them. The CDR3 runs 15 residues.

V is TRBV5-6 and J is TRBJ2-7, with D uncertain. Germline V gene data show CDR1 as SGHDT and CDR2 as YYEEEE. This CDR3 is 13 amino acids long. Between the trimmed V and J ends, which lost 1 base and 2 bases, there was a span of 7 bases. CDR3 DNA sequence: TGTGCCAGCAGCTTGAACGGACCCTACGAGCAGTACTTC. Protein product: CASSLNGPYEQYF.

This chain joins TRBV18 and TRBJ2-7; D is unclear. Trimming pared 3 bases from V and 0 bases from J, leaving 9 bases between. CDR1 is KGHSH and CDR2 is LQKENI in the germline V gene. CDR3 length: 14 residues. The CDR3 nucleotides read TGTGCCAGCTCACCCCAACAGAGCTCCTACGAGCAGTACTTC. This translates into CASSPQQSSYEQYF.

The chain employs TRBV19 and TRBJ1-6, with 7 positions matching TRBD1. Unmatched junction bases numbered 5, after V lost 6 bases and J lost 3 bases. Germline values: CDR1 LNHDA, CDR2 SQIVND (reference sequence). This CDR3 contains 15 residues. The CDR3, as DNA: TGTGCCAGTAGGATCACAGGGGACTATAATTCACCCCTCCACTTT. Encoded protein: CASRITGDYNSPLHF.